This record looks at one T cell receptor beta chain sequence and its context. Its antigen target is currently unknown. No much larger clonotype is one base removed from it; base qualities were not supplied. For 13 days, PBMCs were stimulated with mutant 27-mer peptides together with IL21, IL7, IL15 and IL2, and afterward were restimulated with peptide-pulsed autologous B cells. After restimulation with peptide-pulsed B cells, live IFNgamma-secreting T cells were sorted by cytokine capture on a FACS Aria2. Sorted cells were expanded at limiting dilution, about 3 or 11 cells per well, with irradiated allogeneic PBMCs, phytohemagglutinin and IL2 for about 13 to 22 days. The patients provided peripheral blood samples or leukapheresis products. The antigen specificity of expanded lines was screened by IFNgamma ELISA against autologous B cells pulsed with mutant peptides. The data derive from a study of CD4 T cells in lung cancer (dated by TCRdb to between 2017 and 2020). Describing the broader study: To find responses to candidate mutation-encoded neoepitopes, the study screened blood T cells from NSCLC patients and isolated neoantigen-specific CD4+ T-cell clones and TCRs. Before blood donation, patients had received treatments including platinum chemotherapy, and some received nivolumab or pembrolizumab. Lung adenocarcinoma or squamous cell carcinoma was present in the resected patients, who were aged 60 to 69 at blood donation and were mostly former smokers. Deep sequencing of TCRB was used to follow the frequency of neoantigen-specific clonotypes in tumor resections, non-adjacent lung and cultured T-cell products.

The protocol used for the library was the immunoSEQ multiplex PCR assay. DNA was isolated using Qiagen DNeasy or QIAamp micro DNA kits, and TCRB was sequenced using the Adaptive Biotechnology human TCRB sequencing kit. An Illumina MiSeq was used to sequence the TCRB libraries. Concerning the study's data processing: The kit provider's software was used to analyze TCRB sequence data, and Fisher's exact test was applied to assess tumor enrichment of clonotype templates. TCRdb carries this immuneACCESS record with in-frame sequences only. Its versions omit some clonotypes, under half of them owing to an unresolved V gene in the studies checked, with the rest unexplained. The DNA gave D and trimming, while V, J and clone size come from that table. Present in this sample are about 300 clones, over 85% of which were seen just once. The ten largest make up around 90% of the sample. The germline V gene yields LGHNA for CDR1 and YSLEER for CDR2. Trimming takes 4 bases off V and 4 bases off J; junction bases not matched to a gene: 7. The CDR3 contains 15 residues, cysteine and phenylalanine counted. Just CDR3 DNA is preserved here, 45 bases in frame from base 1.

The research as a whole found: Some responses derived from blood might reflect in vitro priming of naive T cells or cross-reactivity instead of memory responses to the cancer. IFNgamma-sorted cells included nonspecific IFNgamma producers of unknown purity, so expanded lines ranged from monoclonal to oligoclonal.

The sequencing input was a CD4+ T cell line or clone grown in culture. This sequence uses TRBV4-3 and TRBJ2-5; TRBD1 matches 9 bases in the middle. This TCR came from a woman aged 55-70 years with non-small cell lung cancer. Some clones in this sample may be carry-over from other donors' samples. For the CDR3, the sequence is CASSRRQGVGETQYF. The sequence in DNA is TGCGCCAGCAGCCGAAGACAGGGGGTAGGAGAGACCCAGTACTTC.